The 18 T cell receptor beta chains presented below share a single source sample, sequenced in a study of cytomegalovirus exposure and HLA in healthy donors. PCR employed 60 Vbeta and 13 Jbeta primers. Profiling relied on immunoSEQ multiplex PCR, and the TCRdb table lists in-frame clones only, not all of them. The data hold over 130,000 clones, with around 75% observed a single time. The sequencing sample was made of PBMCs. The receptors come from a woman under 40 in good health and CMV-seronegative.

The rearrangement uses TRBV19 and TRBJ2-3; a weak D match, TRBD2 (7 bases). The CDR3 is made up of 14 amino acids. Per germline, CDR1 LNHDA and CDR2 SQIVND (reference sequence). The V and J ends lost 6 bases and 4 bases respectively, with 14 bases between them. CDR3 bases: TGTGCCAGTAGCCGGGGAGGGGGAGCAGATACGCAGTATTTT. It yields the protein CASSRGGGADTQYF.

The chain joins TRBV4-2 to TRBJ1-4; 9 positions match TRBD1. The J segment lost 8 bases and the V segment lost 4 bases, leaving 5 bases of the junction unmatched. Germline V gives CDR1 LGHNA, CDR2 YNFKEQ. This CDR3 region has 14 residues. CDR3 sequence (DNA): TGTGCCAGCAGCCCGGGACAGGGTGGGGAAAAACTGTTTTTT. Its protein product is CASSPGQGGEKLFF.

In DNA form, the CDR3 reads TGTGCCAGCAGTTTTGTTCGGCCGGGGACAGATACGCAGTATTTT. Its translation is CASSFVRPGTDTQYF. The V call is TRBV27, the J call TRBJ2-3; weak D call: TRBD2 (5 bases). The CDR3 runs to 15 residues. Trimming cost V 3 bases and J 3 bases, with 13 bases left between them. The V gene's germline CDR1 is MNHEY and CDR2 SMNVEV (reference sequence).

This clone has just one count. V is TRBV2 and J is TRBJ2-2; 12 nucleotides line up with TRBD2. Unmatched junction bases numbered 3, after V lost 4 bases and J lost 3 bases. The CDR3 spans 16 residues. In germline, CDR1 is SNHLY, CDR2 FYNNEI. The CDR3 DNA is TGTGCCAGCAGTGTAAGGACTAGCGGGGACACCGGGGAGCTGTTTTTT. Translating it yields CASSVRTSGDTGELFF.

V usage is TRBV18 and J usage is TRBJ2-7, with D unresolved. The CDR3 spans 15 residues. The germline gives CDR1 KGHSH, CDR2 LQKENI. Trimming pared 1 base from V and 6 bases from J, leaving 16 bases between. The CDR3 sequence: CASSPRVQSISEQYF. The DNA for the CDR3 is TGTGCCAGCTCACCACGTGTACAGTCGATTAGCGAGCAGTACTTC.

This clone was observed a single time. The CDR3 DNA reads as TGCGCCAGCAGCTCTACTAGCGGGGGGGTCACCGGGGAGCTGTTTTTT. Encoded protein: CASSSTSGGVTGELFF. The rearrangement links TRBV5-1 to TRBJ2-2; 13 bases are a match to TRBD2. The CDR3 totals 16 residues. The germline V gene has CDR1 SGHRS and CDR2 YFSETQ. Trimming removed 3 bases from V and 4 bases from J; junction bases left unmatched: 3.

The sample holds one count of this clone. J is TRBJ1-2 and V is TRBV28, with a weak D call TRBD1 (5 bases). The CDR3 consists of 17 residues. Trimming stripped 1 base from V and 4 bases from J, with 19 bases between. In germline, CDR1 is MDHEN, CDR2 SYDVKM. This CDR3 is CASSLSSRRGGLYGYTF. CDR3 sequence (DNA): TGTGCCAGCAGTTTATCCAGTCGGAGGGGAGGACTCTATGGCTACACCTTC.

The genes are TRBV7-8 and TRBJ1-1; TRBD1 aligns across 7 bases. Losses at the gene ends were 3 bases for V and 5 bases for J; bases not matched to a gene: 9. Germline lookup yields CDR1 SGHVS and CDR2 FQNEAQ. This CDR3 spans 15 amino acids. The CDR3 DNA is TGTGCCAGCAGCTTGCTACAGGGGAGGAGGACTGAAGCTTTCTTT. As protein: CASSLLQGRRTEAFF. The whole variable domain, remainder taken from reference TRBV7-8 and TRBJ1-1, is GAGVSQSPRYKVAKRGQDVALRCDPISGHVSLFWYQQALGQGPEFLTYFQNEAQLDKSGLPSDRFFAERPEGSVSTLKIQRTQQEDSAVYLCASSLLQGRRTEAFFGQGTRLTVV.

The V gene is TRBV6-4, the J gene TRBJ2-1, with 10 nucleotides matching TRBD2. V was pared by 2 bases and J by 12 bases, with 4 bases of the junction left unmatched. This CDR3 comprises 13 residues. CDR1 and CDR2 (germline): MRHNA, SNTAGT. CDR3 sequence reads: CASSDERGGRQFF. Written as DNA, the CDR3 is TGTGCCAGCAGTGACGAGCGGGGGGGCCGGCAGTTCTTC.

V gene TRBV4-2 combines with J gene TRBJ2-2; D unresolved. Trimming took off 0 bases at V and 4 bases at J, with 6 bases between the two ends. There are 14 residues in the CDR3. Germline values: CDR1 LGHNA, CDR2 YNFKEQ. The CDR3 reads CASSQEGATGELFF. The DNA of the CDR3 is TGTGCCAGCAGCCAAGAAGGAGCCACCGGGGAGCTGTTTTTT.

The chain employs TRBV29-1 and TRBJ2-1; a weak D match, TRBD2 (5 bases). Germline CDR1 and CDR2: SQVTM and ANQGSEA. The V gene lost 3 bases and the J gene lost 7 bases, with 10 bases spanning the gap. The CDR3 length is 12 residues. CDR3: CSVDPGGNEQFF. CDR3 sequence (DNA): TGCAGCGTTGATCCAGGAGGTAATGAGCAGTTCTTC.

The sample holds one count of this clone. The chain uses TRBV6-5 and TRBJ1-2, with a weak D call TRBD1 (6 bases). Trimming cost V 6 bases and J 4 bases, with 12 bases left between them. The CDR3 totals 13 residues. Germline CDR1 reads MNHEY; CDR2 reads SVGAGI. CDR3 DNA: TGTGCCAGCAGCGATACAGGGCCCTATGGCTACACCTTC. Translated, it gives CASSDTGPYGYTF.

The rearrangement links TRBV28 to TRBJ2-3; 7 nucleotides line up with TRBD2. The germline V gene encodes CDR1 MDHEN and CDR2 SYDVKM. The V and J ends lost 3 bases and 2 bases, in that order; junction bases with no gene match: 8. This CDR3 comprises 16 residues. The chain's CDR3 is CASSFGTMGPTDTQYF. The CDR3 DNA reads as TGTGCCAGCAGTTTCGGGACTATGGGGCCCACAGATACGCAGTATTTT. The variable domain in full, completed from reference TRBV28 and TRBJ2-3, reads DVKVTQSSRYLVKRTGEKVFLECVQDMDHENMFWYRQDPGLGLRLIYFSYDVKMKEKGDIPEGYSVSREKKERFSLILESASTNQTSMYLCASSFGTMGPTDTQYFGPGTRLTVL.

This clone was counted a single time. CDR3 sequence reads: CAISYGRGHQETQYF. The CDR3 DNA reads TGTGCCATCTCCTATGGCAGGGGGCACCAAGAGACCCAGTACTTC. This chain connects TRBV10-3 to TRBJ2-5; 8 bases fit TRBD1. Trimming removed 8 bases from V and 0 bases from J; junction bases left unmatched: 8. CDR3 length equals 15 residues. Germline CDR1 and CDR2: ENHRY and SYGVKD.

V usage is TRBV7-2 and J usage is TRBJ2-1; TRBD2 agrees at 9 bases. The CDR3 is made up of 15 amino acids. The J segment lost 6 bases and the V segment lost 6 bases, leaving 9 bases of the junction unmatched. Germline values: CDR1 SGHTA, CDR2 FQGNSA. The CDR3 region is CASSSGSYFSNEQFF. The DNA for the CDR3 is TGTGCCAGCAGTAGCGGGAGCTATTTTAGCAATGAGCAGTTCTTC.

The chain recombines TRBV6-1 with TRBJ2-6; 7 nucleotides agree with TRBD1. J was trimmed by 4 bases and V by 5 bases; bases with no gene match: 5. The CDR3 sequence is 15 residues long. Germline values: CDR1 MNHNS, CDR2 SASEGT. CDR3 residues: CASSISTGGANVLTF. The CDR3 DNA sequence: TGTGCCAGCAGTATTTCGACAGGGGGGGCCAACGTCCTGACTTTC.

The chain recombines TRBV6-6 with TRBJ1-1; unclear D gene. Germline V gene lookup returns CDR1 MNHNY and CDR2 SVGAGI (reference sequence). This CDR3 contains 13 residues. Trimming stripped 6 bases from V and 1 base from J, with 9 bases between. The CDR3 protein is CASSLGPNTEAFF. The CDR3 DNA is TGTGCCAGCAGCCTAGGCCCGAACACTGAAGCTTTCTTT.

This clone appeared a few times. V and J are TRBV28 and TRBJ2-1; tentatively, D is TRBD2 (5 bases). The CDR3 runs to 12 residues. V lost 5 bases and J lost 7, with 9 bases in between. Germline loops: CDR1 MDHEN, CDR2 SYDVKM. The CDR3 sequence is CASSIRENEQFF. Written as DNA, the CDR3 is TGTGCCAGCAGTATCCGGGAAAATGAGCAGTTCTTC.